These 21 T cell receptor beta chains were sequenced from one sample in a study of blood T cell repertoires in COVID-19. Profiling relied on immunoSEQ multiplex PCR, and the TCRdb table lists in-frame clones only, not all of them. The sample comprises 290,000 or so clones, about 89% of which are singletons, and about 2.7% rests with the top ten. The sample comprised PBMCs or T cells enriched from blood (not recorded which). The receptor source for this set is a woman between 18 and 29 years old who had recovered from COVID-19.

V is TRBV5-4 and J is TRBJ2-3; 7 bases align to TRBD2. With 4 bases clipped from V and 0 bases from J, the junction kept 8 bases outside the gene matches. CDR3 length equals 16 residues. Germline lookup yields CDR1 SGHNT and CDR2 YYREEE (reference sequence). The CDR3 bases are TGTGCCAGCAGCCCCCTTGGGGGAGGGAGCACAGATACGCAGTATTTT. It is translated as CASSPLGGGSTDTQYF.

The chain links TRBV14 to TRBJ2-7, with TRBD1 identical over 9 bases. The CDR3 loop spans 14 amino acids. The germline CDR1 and CDR2 sequences are SGHDN and FVKESK. Trimming at V came to 2 bases and at J to 4 bases, leaving 3 bases not matched to a gene. The chain's CDR3 is CASSQTQGAYEQYF. The DNA for the CDR3 is TGTGCCAGCAGCCAAACACAGGGGGCGTACGAGCAGTACTTC.

The chain has TRBV30 and TRBJ2-1, with D perhaps TRBD1 (6 bases). Per germline, CDR1 GTSNPN and CDR2 SVGIG (reference sequence). V was clipped by 2 bases and J by 6 bases, with 17 bases between them. The CDR3 consists of 15 residues. The CDR3 DNA reads TGTGCCTGGAGTACCGGGACCCACAGGGTCAATGAGCAGTTCTTC. Its translation is CAWSTGTHRVNEQFF.

The V call is TRBV7-3, the J call TRBJ2-1; D is unclear. CDR3 size: 12 residues. CDR1 SGHTA and CDR2 FQGTGA come from the germline V gene. V dropped 3 bases and J dropped 8 bases, with 8 bases sitting between them. CDR3 bases: TGTGCCAGCAGCTTCGGTCTCCATGAGCAGTTCTTC. Translated: CASSFGLHEQFF. The whole variable domain, filled in from reference TRBV7-3 and TRBJ2-1, reads GAGVSQTPSNKVTEKGKYVELRCDPISGHTALYWYRQSLGQGPEFLIYFQGTGAADDSGLPNDRFFAVRPEGSVSTLKIQRTERGDSAVYLCASSFGLHEQFFGPGTRLTVL.

The chain recombines TRBV4-3 with TRBJ1-2; 8 nucleotides agree with TRBD1. CDR1 and CDR2 from the germline V gene are LGHNA and YSLEER. The CDR3 is 15 amino acids. With V trimmed by 1 base and J by 8 bases, 9 bases remained unmatched. CDR3 region: CASSQVSRGRRGYTF. As DNA, the CDR3 is TGCGCCAGCAGCCAAGTTTCCAGGGGGCGACGAGGCTACACCTTC.

The V call is TRBV30, the J call TRBJ2-7, with 9 bases fitting TRBD1. CDR3 size: 14 residues. The V segment lost 0 bases and the J segment 4 bases; nucleotides outside the gene matches: 4. Looked up from germline, CDR1 is GTSNPN and CDR2 is SVGIG (reference sequence). The CDR3 DNA follows: TGTGCCTGGAGTGTCGGGACAGGGAGTTACGAGCAGTACTTC. Its protein product is CAWSVGTGSYEQYF.

The V and J genes are TRBV3-1 (or the pseudogene TRBV3-2) and TRBJ1-6, with D possibly matching TRBD1 (6 bases). Germline V gene sequence: CDR1 LGHDT, CDR2 YNNKEL (reference sequence). The CDR3 is made up of 15 amino acids. Deletions cut 3 bases from V and 7 bases from J, with 13 bases between. The CDR3 spells CASSQDSFGNSPLHF. In DNA, the CDR3 is TGTGCCAGCAGCCAGGACAGTTTCGGAAATTCACCCCTCCACTTT.

J is TRBJ1-3 and V is TRBV28, with 8 nucleotides matching TRBD1. Germline V CDR1 and CDR2: MDHEN, SYDVKM. This CDR3 has 15 amino acids. V gave up 7 bases and J gave up 2 bases; unmatched junction bases: 7. This chain's CDR3 is CASTTGGVAGNTIYF. In nucleotides, the CDR3 is TGTGCCAGCACCACAGGGGGAGTAGCTGGAAACACCATATATTTT.

V usage is TRBV10-3 and J usage is TRBJ1-1, with a tentative D call TRBD1 (5 bases). Germline V lookup: CDR1 ENHRY, CDR2 SYGVKD. V was shortened by 8 bases and J by 3 bases, with 10 bases between the two germline ends. This CDR3 comprises 12 residues. CDR3 bases: TGTGCCATCGGTCAGGGATACACTGAAGCTTTCTTT. Protein product: CAIGQGYTEAFF.

The chain couples TRBV19 to TRBJ1-5; TRBD1 agrees at 9 bases. CDR1 and CDR2 from the germline V gene are LNHDA and SQIVND (reference sequence). The CDR3 contains 15 residues. V lost 2 bases, J lost 4 bases, and 3 bases stayed unmatched. Written as DNA, the CDR3 is TGTGCCAGTAGTATACCCGGGACAGGGAATCAGCCCCAGCATTTT. This encodes CASSIPGTGNQPQHF.

J is TRBJ2-7 and V is TRBV5-1; tentative D call: TRBD1 (5 bases). The V gene's germline CDR1 is SGHRS and CDR2 YFSETQ. The CDR3 has 14 amino acids. The V end lost 0 bases, the J end lost 2 bases, and 9 bases lay between the germline ends. The chain's CDR3 is CASSLASGPYEQYF. As DNA, the CDR3 is TGCGCCAGCAGCTTGGCCTCAGGGCCCTACGAGCAGTACTTC.

V and J are TRBV5-4 and TRBJ1-6, with 9 bases matching TRBD1. The germline V gene has CDR1 SGHNT and CDR2 YYREEE (reference sequence). J was trimmed by 3 bases and V by 4 bases; bases with no gene match: 5. The CDR3 length is 16 residues. The CDR3: CASSRPGQGYNSPLHF. CDR3 coding DNA: TGTGCCAGCAGCCGTCCGGGACAGGGCTATAATTCACCCCTCCACTTT.

The chain's CDR3 is CASRRLQDTGELFF. The CDR3 nucleotides read TGTGCCAGCAGGAGGCTACAAGACACCGGGGAGCTGTTTTTT. The chain couples TRBV9 to TRBJ2-2, with D hard to call. With 5 bases removed from V and 3 bases from J, the gap between germline ends came to 11 bases. CDR1 SGDLS and CDR2 YYNGEE come from the germline V gene. The CDR3 has 14 residues.

This chain uses TRBV6-1 with TRBJ2-1, with TRBD2 identical over 12 bases. The CDR3 sequence is 17 residues long. J lost 7 bases, V lost 1 base, and 8 bases had no gene match. The germline V gene encodes CDR1 MNHNS and CDR2 SASEGT. The CDR3 spells CASSEVGASGRGNEQFF. The CDR3, as DNA: TGTGCCAGCAGTGAAGTGGGGGCTAGCGGGAGGGGAAATGAGCAGTTCTTC.

This clone came up many times. V gene TRBV29-1 combines with J gene TRBJ1-2; possibly TRBD1 for D (5 bases). With 5 bases removed from V and 7 bases from J, the gap between germline ends came to 14 bases. The CDR3 runs 12 residues. CDR1 and CDR2 from the germline V gene are SQVTM and ANQGSEA. CDR3 DNA: TGCAGCGTTAACCCCGGGGGGATTGGCTACACCTTC. Amino acid sequence: CSVNPGGIGYTF.

This chain uses TRBV5-1 with TRBJ2-2; D is perhaps TRBD1 (6 bases). The germline V gene has CDR1 SGHRS and CDR2 YFSETQ. CDR3 length: 16 residues. V lost 0 bases, J lost 5 bases, and 14 bases lay in between. The CDR3 loop is CASSLARGVSTGELFF. CDR3 DNA sequence: TGCGCCAGCAGCTTGGCCAGGGGCGTTAGTACCGGGGAGCTGTTTTTT.

This clone was detected ten times or more. The chain uses TRBV7-9 and TRBJ2-1; tentatively, D is TRBD2 (7 bases). Looked up from germline, CDR1 is SEHNR and CDR2 is FQNEAQ (reference sequence). This CDR3 region has 14 residues. With 11 bases removed from V and 4 bases from J, the gap between germline ends came to 18 bases. The CDR3 spells CALRGASGYNEQFF. The CDR3 region has the DNA TGTGCCCTACGGGGGGCTAGCGGTTACAATGAGCAGTTCTTC. The variable domain in full, with the rest retrieved from reference TRBV7-9 and TRBJ2-1, is DTGVSQNPRHKITKRGQNVTFRCDPISEHNRLYWYRQTLGQGPEFLTYFQNEAQLEKSRLLSDRFSAERPKGSFSTLEIQRTEQGDSAMYLCALRGASGYNEQFFGPGTRLTVL.

This sequence joins TRBV10-3 and TRBJ1-2; 8 bases align to TRBD1. The germline gives CDR1 ENHRY, CDR2 SYGVKD. Losses at the gene ends were 2 bases for V and 6 bases for J; bases not matched to a gene: 8. The CDR3 sequence is 15 residues long. The DNA of the CDR3 is TGTGCCATCAGTGAGCGCAGACAGGGGAGGAATGGCTACACCTTC. This translates into CAISERRQGRNGYTF.

This clone appeared a single time. V is TRBV5-4 and J is TRBJ1-2; TRBD1 matches at 9 bases. CDR1 is SGHNT and CDR2 is YYREEE in the germline V gene (reference sequence). Trimming took 0 bases from V and 5 from J; bases not matched to a gene: 14. This CDR3 comprises 18 residues. The CDR3, as DNA: TGTGCCAGCAGCTTGGGGGTTCTCCGGGACAGGGTCAAATATGGCTACACCTTC. Protein: CASSLGVLRDRVKYGYTF.

The chain is built from TRBV27 and TRBJ2-3, with 14 bases fitting TRBD2. The V gene's germline CDR1 is MNHEY and CDR2 SMNVEV (reference sequence). This CDR3 contains 17 residues. V lost 2 bases to trimming and J lost 4 bases; unmatched junction nucleotides: 5. DNA for the CDR3: TGTGCCAGCAGTTTAATCGGACTAGCGGGAGGATCAGATACGCAGTATTTT. Its translation is CASSLIGLAGGSDTQYF.

The chain combines TRBV28 with TRBJ2-7; TRBD2 is a possible D gene (6 bases). The germline V gene has CDR1 MDHEN and CDR2 SYDVKM. Trimming removed 3 bases from V and 1 base from J, with 13 bases in between. This CDR3 is built from 15 residues. This CDR3 is CASSLGGSGSYEQYF. Here the CDR3 DNA reads TGTGCCAGCAGTTTGGGAGGTAGCGGTTCCTACGAGCAGTACTTC.